This T cell receptor (beta chain) was found in a study of T cells after yellow fever vaccination. Findings and limits, study-wide: It was the secondary response that reached its peak faster, day 5 versus 15, but it was weaker.

This clonotype appeared many times. Its matching antigen is unknown. Template switching with 5'RACE generated the TCR cDNA and added a universal primer site and UMIs. TCRdb re-derived calls from the 5' RACE reads in MiXCR, one entry per CDR3 protein. This table holds about 320,000 distinct CDR3 sequences, roughly 10% found once. The CDR3 has 13 amino acids. The germline V gene has CDR1 SGHRS and CDR2 YFSETQ. V lost 4 bases and J lost 2, with 9 bases in between. The source is a man aged 18 to 30 who received the YFV17D yellow fever vaccine. The rearrangement links TRBV5-1 to TRBJ1-2; possibly TRBD1 for D (5 bases). The starting material was CD4+ T cells sorted from PBMCs, obtained 45 days after the yellow fever booster vaccination. The CDR3 loop is CASSPDTNYGYTF. DNA for the CDR3: TGCGCCAGCAGCCCGGACACGAACTATGGCTACACCTTC.